Here is one TCR beta chain with its context. PCR involved 60 Vbeta and 13 Jbeta primers. Some clones are missing from TCRdb's copy, which holds only in-frame ones; the method was immunoSEQ multiplex PCR. Of 100,000 to 120,000 clones listed, about 86% are singletons. This record belongs to a study of cytomegalovirus exposure and HLA in healthy donors. Sequences were obtained from PBMCs. The receptor's source is a man aged 35-49 years in good health and CMV-seronegative.

The CDR3: CASSPLFTGEKLFF. CDR3 bases: TGTGCCAGCTCACCTCTCTTTACAGGTGAAAAACTGTTTTTT. The rearrangement joins TRBV18 to TRBJ1-4; D is perhaps TRBD1 (5 bases). With 3 bases removed from V and 7 bases from J, the gap between germline ends came to 12 bases. The CDR3 consists of 14 residues. Per the germline V gene, CDR1 is KGHSH and CDR2 is LQKENI. Filled out from reference TRBV18 and TRBJ1-4, the complete variable domain reads NAGVMQNPRHLVRRRGQEARLRCSPMKGHSHVYWYRQLPEEGLKFMVYLQKENIIDESGMPKERFSAEFPKEGPSILRIQQVVRGDSAAYFCASSPLFTGEKLFFGSGTQLSVL.